The rows below give T cell receptor beta chains drawn from one sample of a study of radiotherapy plus CTLA-4 blockade in lung cancer. Generated by immunoSEQ multiplex PCR, the TCRdb table keeps only in-frame clones and is missing some. The sample carries tens of thousands of clones, 70% to 80% recorded once. The specimen was peripheral blood, collected from a patient treated with radiotherapy plus ipilimumab. The receptors derive from a human donor with non-small cell lung cancer who had a complete response to radiotherapy plus ipilimumab. Each CDR3 is given with its conserved first and last residue. A D gene is named only where the DNA matches it firmly. Expanded clones are given a class, and other clones once, few, many or no size at all.

cdr3_length | clone_size | j_call | d_call | v_call | cdr3_nt | cdr3_aa
14 | NA | TRBJ1-6 | TRBD1 | TRBV5-6 | TGTGCCAGCAGCTACAACAGGGGGAGTTCACCCCTCCACTTT | CASSYNRGSSPLHF
15 | NA | TRBJ2-5 | NA | TRBV5-4 | TGTGCCAGCAGCGGAGGGGGCCAGGGATTTCGGACCCAGTACTTC | CASSGGGQGFRTQYF
15 | NA | TRBJ2-3 | TRBD2 | TRBV30 | TGTGCCTGGAGTGTAACTAGCGGGAGGGCTAGTACGCAGTATTTT | CAWSVTSGRASTQYF
15 | NA | TRBJ2-1 | NA | TRBV7-9 | TGTGCCAGCAGCCGAGGGGACGGAGGTTACAATGAGCAGTTCTTC | CASSRGDGGYNEQFF
15 | NA | TRBJ1-1 | NA | TRBV15 | TGTGCCACCAGCAGAGGCTTCTCCGGAGCGACTGAAGCTTTCTTT | CATSRGFSGATEAFF
14 | few | TRBJ1-5 | NA | TRBV18 | TGTGCCAGCTCACCACCGGATCCCCGTCAGCCCCAGCATTTT | CASSPPDPRQPQHF
13 | once | TRBJ1-1 | NA | TRBV6-5 | TGTGCCAGCACCGGGGGAGGGAGCACTGAAGCTTTCTTT | CASTGGGSTEAFF
13 | NA | TRBJ1-2 | NA | TRBV10-3 | TGTGCCATCACCGTCGACAGTGTACGGGGCTACACCTTC | CAITVDSVRGYTF
14 | NA | TRBJ2-6 | NA | TRBV9 | TGTGCCAGCAGCGTAGGGTCCGGGGCCAACGTCCTGACTTTC | CASSVGSGANVLTF
15 | once | TRBJ2-2 | NA | TRBV5-4 | TGTGCCAGCAGCTTGGAGACTAGGAATCCCGGGGAGCTGTTTTTT | CASSLETRNPGELFF
15 | NA | TRBJ1-2 | TRBD1 | TRBV5-1 | TGCGCCAGCAGCCCTACAGGGGCCCCGGACTATGGCTACACCTTC | CASSPTGAPDYGYTF
17 | NA | TRBJ1-3 | TRBD1 | TRBV19 | TGTGCCAGTAGTATATCCAGACAGGGGGCGCGGGGAAACACCATATATTTT | CASSISRQGARGNTIYF
14 | NA | TRBJ2-7 | NA | TRBV6-1 | TGTGCCAGCTCTGACAGGTGGAGCTCCTACGAGCAGTACTTC | CASSDRWSSYEQYF
15 | few | TRBJ1-2 | NA | TRBV19 | TGTGCCACTGCCCGGGACCCCTTCATTGGCTATGGCTACACCTTC | CATARDPFIGYGYTF
14 | NA | TRBJ2-2 | NA | TRBV5-5 | TGTGCCAGCAGCTGGGTCCGTGACACCGGGGAGCTGTTTTTT | CASSWVRDTGELFF
14 | NA | TRBJ2-1 | NA | TRBV27 | TGTGCCAGCAGTTTATCGAGAGGCTACAATGAGCAGTTCTTC | CASSLSRGYNEQFF
13 | NA | TRBJ2-1 | NA | TRBV5-4 | TGTGCCAGCAGCATGGAAACAGGGAATGAGCAGTTCTTC | CASSMETGNEQFF